This is a list of T cell receptor beta chains from one sample in a study of blood T cell repertoires in COVID-19. The assay was immunoSEQ multiplex PCR, and TCRdb's table has in-frame clones only and misses some. The sample shows about 330,000 clones, around 86% of them seen only once. The specimen sequenced was PBMCs or T cells enriched from blood (not recorded which). Source of these receptors: a woman aged 18-35 years who had recovered from COVID-19. Each CDR3 is given with its conserved first and last residue. Each record gives: D gene, V gene, clone size, J gene, CDR3 protein, CDR3 DNA. D genes are given only for firm matches. Size is stated for part of the rows, as once, few or many counts, or as a class when the clone is expanded.

d_call: NA
v_call: TRBV6-5
clone_size: NA
j_call: TRBJ1-5
cdr3_aa: CASSRNGQPDTPQHF
cdr3_nt: TGTGCCAGCAGTCGGAATGGACAGCCGGATACGCCCCAGCATTTT

d_call: TRBD1
v_call: TRBV30
clone_size: few
j_call: TRBJ1-1
cdr3_aa: CAWSRPGQGAYTEAFF
cdr3_nt: TGTGCCTGGAGTCGACCGGGACAGGGGGCTTACACTGAAGCTTTCTTT

d_call: TRBD1
v_call: TRBV5-1
clone_size: few
j_call: TRBJ2-1
cdr3_aa: CASNPTGGSSYNEQFF
cdr3_nt: TGCGCCAGCAACCCTACAGGGGGCAGCTCCTACAATGAGCAGTTCTTC

d_call: NA
v_call: TRBV30
clone_size: NA
j_call: TRBJ1-4
cdr3_aa: CAWSLTEGEKLFF
cdr3_nt: TGTGCCTGGAGCCTGACCGAGGGAGAAAAACTGTTTTTT

d_call: NA
v_call: TRBV11-2
clone_size: NA
j_call: TRBJ1-2
cdr3_aa: CASSLAGEGPGYTF
cdr3_nt: TGTGCCAGCAGCTTAGCCGGGGAAGGGCCTGGCTACACCTTC

d_call: NA
v_call: TRBV12-3/TRBV12-4
clone_size: NA
j_call: TRBJ1-3
cdr3_aa: CASSYTASNTIYF
cdr3_nt: TGTGCCAGCAGTTATACAGCCTCGAACACCATATATTTT

d_call: TRBD2
v_call: TRBV4-1
clone_size: NA
j_call: TRBJ2-1
cdr3_aa: CASSQVAGPYNEQFF
cdr3_nt: TGCGCCAGCAGCCAAGTAGCGGGACCTTACAATGAGCAGTTCTTC

d_call: TRBD2
v_call: TRBV30
clone_size: NA
j_call: TRBJ2-1
cdr3_aa: CAWSFPSSGREGEQFF
cdr3_nt: TGTGCCTGGAGTTTCCCTTCTAGCGGGAGGGAGGGTGAGCAGTTCTTC

d_call: NA
v_call: TRBV12-3/TRBV12-4
clone_size: once
j_call: TRBJ1-2
cdr3_aa: CASSTTVYYGYTF
cdr3_nt: TGTGCCAGCAGTACGACAGTCTATTATGGCTACACCTTC

d_call: TRBD1
v_call: TRBV29-1
clone_size: once
j_call: TRBJ2-4
cdr3_aa: CSVAWAGGYIQYF
cdr3_nt: TGCAGCGTTGCCTGGGCAGGGGGCTACATTCAGTACTTC

d_call: NA
v_call: TRBV28
clone_size: NA
j_call: TRBJ2-7
cdr3_aa: CASSLARGSPPYEQYF
cdr3_nt: TGTGCCAGCAGTTTAGCACGGGGGTCGCCCCCCTACGAGCAGTACTTC

d_call: TRBD1
v_call: TRBV7-8
clone_size: NA
j_call: TRBJ1-5
cdr3_aa: CASSFGTGGYQPQHF
cdr3_nt: TGTGCCAGCAGCTTTGGGACAGGGGGCTATCAGCCCCAGCATTTT

d_call: NA
v_call: TRBV5-1
clone_size: NA
j_call: TRBJ2-5
cdr3_aa: CASSLGSETQYF
cdr3_nt: TGCGCCAGCAGCTTGGGTTCGGAGACCCAGTACTTC

d_call: TRBD1
v_call: TRBV6-5
clone_size: NA
j_call: TRBJ1-1
cdr3_aa: CASTLSGTGEEEAFF
cdr3_nt: TGTGCCAGCACCCTATCAGGGACAGGGGAGGAAGAAGCTTTCTTT

d_call: NA
v_call: TRBV4-1
clone_size: once
j_call: TRBJ1-1
cdr3_aa: CASSLNKGLGAFF
cdr3_nt: TGCGCCAGCAGCCTTAACAAGGGGCTAGGAGCTTTCTTT

d_call: NA
v_call: TRBV24-1
clone_size: NA
j_call: TRBJ2-7
cdr3_aa: CATSRGYGSYEQYF
cdr3_nt: TGTGCCACAAGTCGGGGGTATGGCTCCTACGAGCAGTACTTC

d_call: NA
v_call: TRBV7-9
clone_size: NA
j_call: TRBJ1-3
cdr3_aa: CASSSREVAGNTIYF
cdr3_nt: TGTGCCAGCAGCTCCCGAGAGGTAGCAGGAAACACCATATATTTT